The source of this T cell receptor beta chain is a study of T cell changes during pregnancy in multiple sclerosis. The CDR3 length is 11 residues. Germline V CDR1 and CDR2: SGHRS, YFSETQ. V lost 2 bases to trimming and J lost 10 bases, with 9 bases between them. Clones were sequenced by immunoSEQ multiplex PCR, and TCRdb holds only the in-frame ones, with some missing. The profile shows fewer than 85,000 clones, 93% of them singletons. V is TRBV5-1 and J is TRBJ1-1; D not resolved. This clonotype was sampled from a female donor in good health, enrolled as a control in a pregnancy study. The sequenced sample was peripheral blood, obtained after pregnancy. Here the CDR3 DNA reads TGCGCCAGCAGCTTCGGAGCTGGAGCTTTCTTT. This gives the protein CASSFGAGAFF. The complete variable domain, with remaining parts taken from reference TRBV5-1 and TRBJ1-1, reads KAGVTQTPRYLIKTRGQQVTLSCSPISGHRSVSWYQQTPGQGLQFLFEYFSETQRNKGNFPGRFSGRQFSNSRSEMNVSTLELGDSALYLCASSFGAGAFFGQGTRLTVV.